Presented here are 2 T cell receptor beta chains from one specimen sequenced in a study of CD4 T cells in relation to SARS-CoV-2 and coronaviruses. These receptors have no known antigen. CD4+ T cells from unexposed donors were obtained before the COVID-19 pandemic (2011-2018). Isolation of CD4+ T cells took place after less than 13 days in culture. Clones were read by immunoSEQ multiplex PCR, and TCRdb kept only the in-frame ones, dropping some. Here the sample spans more than 20,000 clones, 66% being singletons. The sample taken for sequencing was CD4+ T cells from PBMCs, cultured in vitro. The receptors derive from a human donor in good health.

The rearrangement joins TRBV5-1 to TRBJ1-2; TRBD1 aligns across 7 bases. This CDR3 comprises 14 residues. Germline V CDR1 and CDR2: SGHRS, YFSETQ. Trimming at V came to 0 bases and at J to 7 bases, leaving 6 bases not matched to a gene. The CDR3 sequence: CASSLEGTDGGYTF. The DNA of the CDR3 is TGCGCCAGCAGCTTGGAGGGGACAGACGGTGGCTACACCTTC.

This clone was seen a handful of times. The chain has TRBV5-1 and TRBJ2-6, with D hard to call. Between the trimmed V and J ends, which lost 9 bases and 0 bases, there was a span of 10 bases. The germline V gene encodes CDR1 SGHRS and CDR2 YFSETQ. The CDR3 covers 14 residues. The CDR3 spells CATRGVSGANVLTF. For the CDR3, the DNA is TGCGCCACCAGAGGCGTCTCTGGGGCCAACGTCCTGACTTTC. The full variable domain, its missing parts supplied by reference TRBV5-1 and TRBJ2-6, is KAGVTQTPRYLIKTRGQQVTLSCSPISGHRSVSWYQQTPGQGLQFLFEYFSETQRNKGNFPGRFSGRQFSNSRSEMNVSTLELGDSALYLCATRGVSGANVLTFGAGSRLTVL.